This TCR beta chain was profiled in a study of blood T cell repertoires in COVID-19. Study in general: Samples came from the United States, Italy and Spain, spanning acute and convalescent COVID-19. The cDNA or gDNA used as material had been derived from T cells, B-cell-depleted T cells, or PBMCs.

Assay: immunoSEQ multiplex PCR; the TCRdb copy retains only in-frame clones and omits some. Of approximately 300,000 clones detected, 85% appear once; the ten largest clones hold about 2%. In germline, CDR1 is MNHEY, CDR2 SMNVEV (reference sequence). The CDR3 contains 14 residues. The V gene end was trimmed by 3 bases and the J gene end by 2 bases; junction bases not matched to a gene: 3. Membership in each cohort depended on participant-reported clinical history. The sequence was obtained from a woman younger than 45 who had been exposed to COVID-19. The sequenced material came from PBMCs or T cells enriched from blood (not recorded which). The chain combines TRBV27 with TRBJ2-7, with 8 bases identical to TRBD2. As DNA, the CDR3 is TGTGCCAGCAGTTTTGCGGGAGGTACCTACGAGCAGTACTTC. It encodes CASSFAGGTYEQYF.